What follows describes a single T cell receptor beta chain. The antigen this receptor binds is unknown. No clone much larger than this one lies a single base away; base qualities are absent. The library came from RT-PCR. The instrument given in TCRdb is Illumina HiSeq 2500. TCRdb reran the public reads through fastp at Q25 and MiXCR, keeping productive beta chains. Every distinct CDR3 protein forms one entry, paired with its most common genes and DNA. Present in this sample are about half a million distinct CDR3 sequences, less than 30% of which were seen just once. The ten largest clones add up to approximately 2% of the sample. These data are taken from a study of response to subunit inactivated influenza vaccine listed by TCRdb under 2018. Concerning the study at large: Deep quantitative T cell receptor repertoire profiling was used in the study to track responses to a trivalent subunit inactivated influenza vaccine.

The CDR3 contains 14 residues, cysteine and phenylalanine counted. CDR3 DNA is the only sequence kept; it has 42 bases, read in frame from the first base. V sheds 8 bases and J sheds 5 bases, leaving 19 bases between their ends. Taken from the germline V gene, the CDR1 and CDR2 loops are ENHRY and SYGVKD. Overall study outcomes, separate from this receptor: It was suggested by the authors that each seasonal influenza vaccination may recruit only a limited number of new T cells.

The source of this sequence is a man aged 45-65 years who received an inactivated influenza vaccine. Donor details come from another sample of the same person, matched by shared clones. This chain joins TRBV10-3 to TRBJ2-7; the D gene is possibly TRBD2, with 7 bases matching. The material was CD4+ T cells sorted from PBMCs, obtained around 5 days after vaccination. The DNA is as follows: TGTGCCATCGGTTGGGGGGGGGGCTTCGACGAGCAGTACTTC. This gives the protein CAIGWGGGFDEQYF.